The 22 T cell receptor beta chains in this list originate from one sample, sequenced in a study of cytomegalovirus exposure and HLA in healthy donors. The PCR used 60 Vbeta and 13 Jbeta primers. TCRdb's copy holds only in-frame clones and misses some; the assay was immunoSEQ multiplex PCR. This table holds roughly 150,000 clones, roughly 77% found once. Material for sequencing was PBMCs. The receptors were gathered from a man aged 18 to 35 in good health and CMV-seropositive.

The rearrangement joins TRBV5-6 to TRBJ2-2; weak D call: TRBD2 (5 bases). V shed 1 base and J shed 3 bases, with 10 bases lying between them. This CDR3 contains 15 residues. The germline CDR1 and CDR2 sequences are SGHDT and YYEEEE. The CDR3 coding sequence is TGTGCCAGCAGCTTGTTAATGGAGGACACCGGGGAGCTGTTTTTT. Translating gives CASSLLMEDTGELFF.

A few counts support this clone. V gene TRBV7-3 combines with J gene TRBJ2-5; 8 nucleotides align to TRBD2. Looked up from germline, CDR1 is SGHTA and CDR2 is FQGTGA. The CDR3 extends over 15 amino acids. V gave up 5 bases and J gave up 4 bases; unmatched junction bases: 9. As DNA, the CDR3 is TGTGCCAGCAGCCCAAGCGGGAGTTGGTTAGAGACCCAGTACTTC. The encoded protein is CASSPSGSWLETQYF.

The chain uses TRBV10-3 and TRBJ2-1, with D tentatively TRBD2 (6 bases). The CDR3 runs 15 residues. V dropped 2 bases and J dropped 6 bases, with 14 bases sitting between them. Germline-derived CDR1 and CDR2 are ENHRY and SYGVKD. CDR3: CAISEMPGDRNEQFF. The CDR3 nucleotides read TGTGCCATCAGTGAGATGCCGGGAGATCGCAATGAGCAGTTCTTC.

The chain uses TRBV28 and TRBJ2-1, with TRBD1 identical over 9 bases. The junction had 7 bases not matched to a gene; V was cut back by 2 bases and J by 8 bases. Per the germline V gene, CDR1 is MDHEN and CDR2 is SYDVKM. The CDR3 consists of 15 residues. The CDR3 loop is CASSLTGGVLDEQFF. The CDR3 DNA is TGTGCCAGCAGTTTAACAGGGGGCGTATTGGATGAGCAGTTCTTC.

The chain recombines TRBV2 with TRBJ1-2; D is possibly TRBD1 (6 bases). The CDR3 spans 14 residues. Germline CDR1 SNHLY, CDR2 FYNNEI. V was pared by 5 bases and J by 4 bases, with 14 bases between. CDR3 sequence reads: CASSSQGNGYGYTF. For the CDR3, the DNA is TGTGCCAGCAGTTCACAGGGAAACGGCTATGGCTACACCTTC.

J is TRBJ1-1 and V is TRBV28; 9 nucleotides line up with TRBD1. This CDR3 is 14 amino acids long. Trimming at V came to 5 bases and at J to 3 bases, leaving 4 bases not matched to a gene. Germline lookup yields CDR1 MDHEN and CDR2 SYDVKM. CDR3 loop: CASSPYRGHTEAFF. CDR3 nucleotides: TGTGCCAGCAGTCCCTACAGGGGGCACACTGAAGCTTTCTTT.

The V gene is TRBV6-1, the J gene TRBJ2-5; 11 nucleotides align to TRBD2. The CDR3 has 15 residues. V gave up 6 bases and J gave up 4 bases; unmatched junction bases: 7. The germline V gene has CDR1 MNHNS and CDR2 SASEGT. CDR3 DNA: TGTGCCAGCAGCATAGCGGGAGGGCCGGGAGAGACCCAGTACTTC. Protein sequence: CASSIAGGPGETQYF.

CDR3 amino acids: CASTTRDSASYNEQFF. DNA for the CDR3: TGTGCCAGTACCACTAGAGACTCCGCCTCCTACAATGAGCAGTTCTTC. The rearrangement links TRBV19 to TRBJ2-1; D may be TRBD2 (5 bases). Germline CDR1 LNHDA, CDR2 SQIVND (reference sequence). The V end lost 7 bases, the J end lost 0 bases, and 16 bases lay between the germline ends. The length of the CDR3 is 16 residues.

V gene TRBV30 combines with J gene TRBJ1-4; maybe TRBD1 (5 bases). The germline CDR1 and CDR2 sequences are GTSNPN and SVGIG (reference sequence). The CDR3 runs to 14 residues. Trimming removed 7 bases at V and 0 bases at J, with 12 bases between. This chain's CDR3 is CASRGVATNEKLFF. DNA for the CDR3: TGTGCCTCGAGAGGGGTAGCAACTAATGAAAAACTGTTTTTT.

About this clone: The germline gene is not matched at one end of the junction; a read error may be the cause. J is TRBJ1-1 and V is TRBV28, with TRBD1 matching over 10 bases. CDR1 is MDHEN and CDR2 is SYDVKM in the germline V gene. CDR3 length equals 16 residues. As DNA, the CDR3 is TGTGCCCGCAGCCAAGTGGGGACAGGGGATGGCACTGAAGCTTTCTTT. It yields the protein CARSQVGTGDGTEAFF.

This sequence joins TRBV6-5 and TRBJ1-5; D gene unclear. The germline V gene has CDR1 MNHEY and CDR2 SVGAGI. The CDR3 is 12 amino acids. V lost 8 bases and J lost 7, with 12 bases in between. The chain's CDR3 is CASRFPGQPQHF. The CDR3 DNA reads TGTGCCAGCCGGTTCCCAGGACAGCCCCAGCATTTT.

The rearrangement joins TRBV28 to TRBJ1-4, with 9 bases that match TRBD1. The CDR3 is 14 amino acids. V shed 2 bases, J shed 8 bases, and the junction held 3 bases outside the gene matches. Germline V gene sequence: CDR1 MDHEN, CDR2 SYDVKM. CDR3 coding DNA: TGTGCCAGCAGTTTAGGGACAGGGATAGAAAAACTGTTTTTT. This encodes CASSLGTGIEKLFF.

CDR3 nucleotide sequence: TGTGCCATCAGTGACGAGAGCGGGCACACAGATACGCAGTATTTT. Translating gives CAISDESGHTDTQYF. This chain joins TRBV10-3 and TRBJ2-3; maybe TRBD2 (6 bases). The V gene lost 3 bases and the J gene lost 2 bases, with 12 bases spanning the gap. The CDR3 loop spans 15 amino acids. The V gene's germline CDR1 is ENHRY and CDR2 SYGVKD.

The genes are TRBV29-1 and TRBJ2-7, with D tentatively TRBD2 (5 bases). With 8 bases removed from V and 3 bases from J, the gap between germline ends came to 8 bases. Looked up from germline, CDR1 is SQVTM and CDR2 is ANQGSEA. The CDR3 extends over 10 amino acids. CDR3 sequence reads: CSPGSYEQYF. The CDR3 DNA reads as TGCAGCCCGGGGAGCTACGAGCAGTACTTC.

The chain combines TRBV5-6 with TRBJ1-2; 7 positions match TRBD1. CDR1 is SGHDT and CDR2 is YYEEEE in the germline V gene. This CDR3 is built from 14 residues. Trimming cost V 4 bases and J 4 bases; bases outside gene matches: 7. The CDR3 reads CASSRWDRSYGYTF. CDR3 nucleotide sequence: TGTGCCAGCAGCCGATGGGACAGATCCTATGGCTACACCTTC.

The chain is built from TRBV6-1 and TRBJ1-2; D gene unclear. V lost 6 bases to trimming and J lost 3 bases, with 17 bases between them. CDR3 length: 15 residues. Germline V gene lookup returns CDR1 MNHNS and CDR2 SASEGT. The CDR3 sequence is CASRNQVHWDYGYTF. DNA for the CDR3: TGTGCCAGCAGGAATCAGGTACACTGGGACTATGGCTACACCTTC.

This clone was recorded a few times. This chain joins TRBV9 and TRBJ2-1; 8 nucleotides match TRBD2. Unmatched junction bases numbered 7, after V lost 1 base and J lost 7 bases. The CDR3 sequence is 15 residues long. Looked up from germline, CDR1 is SGDLS and CDR2 is YYNGEE. Written as DNA, the CDR3 is TGTGCCAGCAGCGTAACCGGGAGGGCCCAGAATGAGCAGTTCTTC. It specifies CASSVTGRAQNEQFF.

The chain uses TRBV14 and TRBJ2-7; unclear D gene. In germline, CDR1 is SGHDN, CDR2 FVKESK. Deletions cut 4 bases from V and 9 bases from J, with 10 bases between. The CDR3 is 11 residues long. The CDR3, as DNA: TGTGCCAGCAGCCCCTTCGGTGCGCAGTACTTC. Its translation is CASSPFGAQYF.

The chain carries TRBV27 and TRBJ2-7; 7 bases line up with TRBD2. CDR3 length: 15 amino acids. Germline V gene lookup returns CDR1 MNHEY and CDR2 SMNVEV (reference sequence). Unmatched junction bases numbered 12, after V lost 6 bases and J lost 4 bases. CDR3 nucleotides: TGTGCCAGCAGCCGGACTAGTGAATCCACTTACGAGCAGTACTTC. Protein: CASSRTSESTYEQYF.

The genes are TRBV15 and TRBJ2-5, with D unresolved. The germline V gene encodes CDR1 LNHNV and CDR2 YYDKDF (reference sequence). The V gene lost 0 bases and the J gene lost 5 bases, with 16 bases spanning the gap. This CDR3 is built from 16 residues. The CDR3: CATSRDASREWETQYF. CDR3 DNA: TGTGCCACCAGCAGAGACGCCTCTCGCGAGTGGGAGACCCAGTACTTC.

This clone was counted between two and nine times. CDR3: CASSTRLARSSYEQYF. The CDR3 DNA reads as TGTGCCAGTAGTACGCGACTAGCTAGGAGCTCCTACGAGCAGTACTTC. The chain recombines TRBV19 with TRBJ2-7; 7 bases map to TRBD2. Germline-derived CDR1 and CDR2 are LNHDA and SQIVND (reference sequence). This CDR3 contains 16 residues. V dropped 4 bases and J dropped 0; count of bases not matched to a gene: 9.

V is TRBV6-6 and J is TRBJ1-3; D may be TRBD1 (5 bases). The germline V and J ends were trimmed by 6 bases and 4 bases, with 16 bases remaining between them. The CDR3 sequence is 15 residues long. The germline CDR1 and CDR2 sequences are MNHNY and SVGAGI (reference sequence). CDR3 bases: TGTGCCAGCAGGGACATCGCAATTCTCGGAAACACCATATATTTT. This sequence encodes CASRDIAILGNTIYF.